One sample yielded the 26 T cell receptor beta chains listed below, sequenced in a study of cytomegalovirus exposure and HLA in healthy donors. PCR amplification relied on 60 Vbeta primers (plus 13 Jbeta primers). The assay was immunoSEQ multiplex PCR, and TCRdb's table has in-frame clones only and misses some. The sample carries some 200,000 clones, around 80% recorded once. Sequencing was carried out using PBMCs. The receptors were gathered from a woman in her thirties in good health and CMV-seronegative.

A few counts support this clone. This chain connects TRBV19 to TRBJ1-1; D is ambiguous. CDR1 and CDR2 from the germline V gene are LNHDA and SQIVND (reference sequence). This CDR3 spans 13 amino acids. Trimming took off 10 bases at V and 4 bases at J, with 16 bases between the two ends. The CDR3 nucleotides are TGTGCCACCCACCCCCGGAGGAGCACTGAAGCTTTCTTT. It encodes CATHPRRSTEAFF.

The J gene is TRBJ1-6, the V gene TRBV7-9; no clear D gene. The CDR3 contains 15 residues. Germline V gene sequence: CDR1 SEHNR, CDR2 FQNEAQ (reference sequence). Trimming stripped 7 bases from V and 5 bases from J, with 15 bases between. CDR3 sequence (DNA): TGTGCCAGCACACAAGACGGGTCGGATAATTCACCCCTCCACTTT. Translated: CASTQDGSDNSPLHF.

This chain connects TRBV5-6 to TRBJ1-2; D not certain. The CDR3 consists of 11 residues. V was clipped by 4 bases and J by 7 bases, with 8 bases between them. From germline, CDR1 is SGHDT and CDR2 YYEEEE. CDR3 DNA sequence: TGTGCCAGCAGCGAATACGGTGGCTACACCTTC. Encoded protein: CASSEYGGYTF.

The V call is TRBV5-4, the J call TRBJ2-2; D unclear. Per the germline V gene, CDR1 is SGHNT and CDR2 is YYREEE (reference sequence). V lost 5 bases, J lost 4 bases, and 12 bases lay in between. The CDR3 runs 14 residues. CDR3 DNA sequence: TGTGCCAGCAGACTCGACGGGTCCACCGGGGAGCTGTTTTTT. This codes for CASRLDGSTGELFF. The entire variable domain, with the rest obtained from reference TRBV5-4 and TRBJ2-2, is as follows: ETGVTQSPTHLIKTRGQQVTLRCSSQSGHNTVSWYQQALGQGPQFIFQYYREEENGRGNFPPRFSGLQFPNYSSELNVNALELDDSALYLCASRLDGSTGELFFGEGSRLTVL.

Written as DNA, the CDR3 is TGCAGCGTTGATAATTCCGGCGGGGAGCTGTTTTTT. Translating it yields CSVDNSGGELFF. The chain carries TRBV29-1 and TRBJ2-2; no clear D. Germline values: CDR1 SQVTM, CDR2 ANQGSEA. The CDR3 totals 12 residues. With 3 bases removed from V and 7 bases from J, the gap between germline ends came to 9 bases.

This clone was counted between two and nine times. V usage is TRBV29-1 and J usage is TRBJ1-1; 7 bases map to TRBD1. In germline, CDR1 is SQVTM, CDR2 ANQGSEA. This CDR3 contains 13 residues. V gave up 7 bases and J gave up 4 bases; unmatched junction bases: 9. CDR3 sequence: CSATGAQGTEAFF. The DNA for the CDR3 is TGCAGCGCCACAGGGGCCCAGGGCACTGAAGCTTTCTTT.

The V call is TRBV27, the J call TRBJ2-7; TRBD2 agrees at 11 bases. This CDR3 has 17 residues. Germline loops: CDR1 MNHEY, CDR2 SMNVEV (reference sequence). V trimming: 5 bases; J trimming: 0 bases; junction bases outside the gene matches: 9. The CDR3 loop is CASSPYLLAGASYEQYF. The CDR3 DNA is TGTGCCAGCAGTCCCTACCTACTAGCGGGAGCCTCCTACGAGCAGTACTTC.

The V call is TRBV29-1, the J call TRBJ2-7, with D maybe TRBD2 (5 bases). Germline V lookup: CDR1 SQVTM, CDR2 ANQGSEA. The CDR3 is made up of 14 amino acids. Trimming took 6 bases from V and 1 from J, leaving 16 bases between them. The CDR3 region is CSVRPGSLSYEQYF. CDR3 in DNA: TGCAGCGTAAGGCCGGGGTCATTATCCTACGAGCAGTACTTC.

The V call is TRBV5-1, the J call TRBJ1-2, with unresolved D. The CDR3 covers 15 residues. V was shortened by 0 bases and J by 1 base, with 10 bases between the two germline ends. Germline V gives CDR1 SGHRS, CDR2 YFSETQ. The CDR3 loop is CASSLGQIRNYGYTF. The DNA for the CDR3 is TGCGCCAGCAGCTTGGGGCAGATCCGTAACTATGGCTACACCTTC.

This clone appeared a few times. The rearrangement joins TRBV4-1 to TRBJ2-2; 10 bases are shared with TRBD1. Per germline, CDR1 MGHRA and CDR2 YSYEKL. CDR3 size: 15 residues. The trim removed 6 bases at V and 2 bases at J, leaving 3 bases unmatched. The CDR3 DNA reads TGCGCCAGCAGAGACAGGGGGCAAAACACCGGGGAGCTGTTTTTT. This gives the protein CASRDRGQNTGELFF.

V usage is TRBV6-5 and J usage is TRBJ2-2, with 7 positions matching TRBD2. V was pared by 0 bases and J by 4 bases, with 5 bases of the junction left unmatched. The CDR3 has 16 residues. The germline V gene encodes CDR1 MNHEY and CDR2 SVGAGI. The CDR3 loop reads CASSYSGRGSTGELFF. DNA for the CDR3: TGTGCCAGCAGTTACTCCGGGCGGGGGAGCACCGGGGAGCTGTTTTTT.

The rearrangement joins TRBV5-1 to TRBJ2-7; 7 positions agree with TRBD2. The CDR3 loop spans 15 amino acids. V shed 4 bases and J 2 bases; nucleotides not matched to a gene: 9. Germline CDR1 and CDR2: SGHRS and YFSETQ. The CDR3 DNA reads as TGCGCCAGCAGCCCCCAACTAGCGACCACCTACGAGCAGTACTTC. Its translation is CASSPQLATTYEQYF.

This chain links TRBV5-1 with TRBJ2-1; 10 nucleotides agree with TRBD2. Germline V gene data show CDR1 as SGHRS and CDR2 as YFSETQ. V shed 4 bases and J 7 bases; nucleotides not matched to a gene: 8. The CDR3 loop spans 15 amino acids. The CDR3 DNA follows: TGCGCCAGCAGCATACTAGCGGGGATAAGAAATGAGCAGTTCTTC. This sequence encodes CASSILAGIRNEQFF. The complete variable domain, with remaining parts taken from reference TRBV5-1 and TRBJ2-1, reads KAGVTQTPRYLIKTRGQQVTLSCSPISGHRSVSWYQQTPGQGLQFLFEYFSETQRNKGNFPGRFSGRQFSNSRSEMNVSTLELGDSALYLCASSILAGIRNEQFFGPGTRLTVL.

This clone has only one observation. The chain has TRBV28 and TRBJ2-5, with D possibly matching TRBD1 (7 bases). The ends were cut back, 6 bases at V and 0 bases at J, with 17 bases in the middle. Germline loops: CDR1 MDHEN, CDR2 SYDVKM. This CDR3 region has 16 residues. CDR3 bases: TGTGCCAGCAGCCAGGGGGGATTCCAGCACCAAGAGACCCAGTACTTC. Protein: CASSQGGFQHQETQYF.

The CDR3 loop reads CASSAKPGGSYNEQFF. CDR3 nucleotide sequence: TGTGCCAGCAGTGCCAAGCCCGGGGGCTCCTACAATGAGCAGTTCTTC. The chain joins TRBV6-1 to TRBJ2-1; D is possibly TRBD2 (6 bases). The CDR3 runs to 16 residues. V dropped 4 bases and J dropped 0 bases, with 13 bases sitting between them. CDR1 and CDR2 from the germline V gene are MNHNS and SASEGT.

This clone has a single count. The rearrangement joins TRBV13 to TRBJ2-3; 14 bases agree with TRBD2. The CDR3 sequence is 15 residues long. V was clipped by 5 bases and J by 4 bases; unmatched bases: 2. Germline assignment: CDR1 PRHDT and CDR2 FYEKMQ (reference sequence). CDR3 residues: CASSRTSGGSDTQYF. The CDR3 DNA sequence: TGTGCCAGCAGCCGGACTAGCGGGGGGTCAGATACGCAGTATTTT.

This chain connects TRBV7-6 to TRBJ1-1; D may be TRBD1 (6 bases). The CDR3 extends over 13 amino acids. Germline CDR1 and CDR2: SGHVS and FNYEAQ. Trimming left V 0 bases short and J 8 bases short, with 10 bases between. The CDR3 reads CASSLAWGGEAFF. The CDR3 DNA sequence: TGTGCCAGCAGCTTAGCATGGGGGGGCGAAGCTTTCTTT.

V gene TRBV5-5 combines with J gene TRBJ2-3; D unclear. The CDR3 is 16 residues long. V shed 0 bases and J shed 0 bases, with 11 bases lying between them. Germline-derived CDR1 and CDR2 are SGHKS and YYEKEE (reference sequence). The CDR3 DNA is TGTGCCAGCAGCTTGGGGCCCAGCGTTAGCACAGATACGCAGTATTTT. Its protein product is CASSLGPSVSTDTQYF.

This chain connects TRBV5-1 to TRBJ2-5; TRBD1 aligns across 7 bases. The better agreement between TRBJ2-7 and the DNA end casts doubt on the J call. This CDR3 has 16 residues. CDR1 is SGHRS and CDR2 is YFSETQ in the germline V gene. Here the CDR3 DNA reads TGCGCCAGCAGCCTACAGACAGGGTATAGCTCCTACGAGCAGTACTTC. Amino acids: CASSLQTGYSSYEQYF.

The CDR3 region has the DNA TGCAGCGTTGAAGATCTGGAGACTAGCGGGAGGGCCGGCAATGAGCAGTTCTTC. Translating gives CSVEDLETSGRAGNEQFF. The rearrangement links TRBV29-1 to TRBJ2-1; 14 bases line up with TRBD2. Per the germline V gene, CDR1 is SQVTM and CDR2 is ANQGSEA. J gave up 6 bases and V 0 bases, and 10 bases lay outside the gene matches. The CDR3 contains 18 residues.

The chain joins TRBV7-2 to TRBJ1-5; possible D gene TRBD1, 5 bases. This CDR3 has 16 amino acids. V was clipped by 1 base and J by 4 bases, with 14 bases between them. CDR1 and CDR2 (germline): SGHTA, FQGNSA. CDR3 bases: TGTGCCAGCAGCTTAGACGTCCAGGGTTTGAATCAGCCCCAGCATTTT. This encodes CASSLDVQGLNQPQHF.

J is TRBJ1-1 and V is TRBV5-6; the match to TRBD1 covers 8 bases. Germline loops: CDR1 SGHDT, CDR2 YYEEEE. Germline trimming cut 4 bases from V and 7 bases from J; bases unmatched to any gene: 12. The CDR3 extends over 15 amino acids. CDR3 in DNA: TGTGCCAGCAGCCAGACAGGGGATTCCTCCTATGAAGCTTTCTTT. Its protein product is CASSQTGDSSYEAFF.

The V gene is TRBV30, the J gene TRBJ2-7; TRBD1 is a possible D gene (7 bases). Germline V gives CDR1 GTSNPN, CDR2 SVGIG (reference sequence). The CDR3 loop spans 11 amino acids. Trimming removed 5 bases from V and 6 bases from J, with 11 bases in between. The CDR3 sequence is CAWGGGSEQYF. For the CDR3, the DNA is TGTGCCTGGGGAGGGGGCTCCGAGCAGTACTTC.

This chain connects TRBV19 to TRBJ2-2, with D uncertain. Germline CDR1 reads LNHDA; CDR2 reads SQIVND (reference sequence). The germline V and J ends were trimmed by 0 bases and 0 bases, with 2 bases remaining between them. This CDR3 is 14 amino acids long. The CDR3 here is CASSIDANTGELFF. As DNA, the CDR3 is TGTGCCAGTAGTATAGACGCGAACACCGGGGAGCTGTTTTTT.

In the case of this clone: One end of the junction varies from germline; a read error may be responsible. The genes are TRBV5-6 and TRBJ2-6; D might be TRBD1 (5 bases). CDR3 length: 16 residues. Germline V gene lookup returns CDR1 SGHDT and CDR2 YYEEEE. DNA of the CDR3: TGTGCCAGCAGCTTGGACAGACACTCTGGGGCCAACGGCCTGACTTTC. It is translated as CASSLDRHSGANGLTF.

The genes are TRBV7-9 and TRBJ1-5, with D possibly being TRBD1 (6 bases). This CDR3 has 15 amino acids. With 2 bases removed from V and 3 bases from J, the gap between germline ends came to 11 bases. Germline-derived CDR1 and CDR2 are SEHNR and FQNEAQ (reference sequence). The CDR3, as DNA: TGTGCCAGCAGCTTAAAAGGGGGTAACAATCAGCCCCAGCATTTT. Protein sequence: CASSLKGGNNQPQHF.